This T cell receptor (beta chain) originates from a study of PD-L1 blockade in urothelial cancer. Study-level background: About 85% of the 29 patients were men whose urothelial cancer was bladder-origin.

In this sample, this clone turned up once. Antigen unknown. This CDR3 comprises 15 residues. Per germline, CDR1 SGHTA and CDR2 FQGTGA. V lost 2 bases and J lost 2; bases outside the gene matches: 3. Profiled with immunoSEQ multiplex PCR; TCRdb holds only in-frame clones, not every one. The top ten hold 2% to 2.5% of the sample, which has around 100,000 clones, roughly 87% seen once. Study-wide results and limits: Survival was better when pretreatment blood TCR clonality fell below the median.

The sample's time point: pretreatment peripheral blood. Per-patient samples, pretreatment and on-treatment, numbered 1 to 8. This specimen consisted of PBMCs, obtained around atezolizumab (anti-PD-L1) treatment. The chain combines TRBV7-3 with TRBJ1-2, with TRBD1 identical over 9 bases. This receptor was taken from a man in his fifties or sixties with urothelial cancer. The CDR3: CASSLVTGGNYGYTF. The CDR3 DNA reads TGTGCCAGCAGCTTAGTGACAGGGGGGAACTATGGCTACACCTTC.